This section outlines one T cell receptor beta chain sequence together with its context. What antigen it recognizes has not been identified. There are no base qualities to consult, and no much larger clone falls within one base. The sample originates from a study of blood T cell repertoires in COVID-19 (dated by TCRdb to the early 2020s). Turning to the overall study: The collaborator samples originated in the United States, Italy and Spain and spanned the acute and convalescent phases of COVID-19. A de-identified subject ID, COVID-19 status, age in years and sex were almost always included in the sample metadata. The material from the prospective study consisted of cDNA or gDNA derived from T cells, B-cell-depleted T cells, or PBMCs. Deeply sampled blood TCRbeta repertoires from subjects exposed to, actively infected with, or recovered from COVID-19 were included in the dataset. The samples were drawn from two sources: the first 160 participants of the ongoing ImmuneRACE study, and 1,000 to 1,500 subjects contributed by 6 global collaborators. The repertoires were released in a freely available public database intended as a resource for research on the immune response to SARS-CoV-2. HLA class I and class II types, where available, came from metadata supplied by the sample provider rather than from assay-based typing.

TCRbeta CDR3 regions were amplified from genomic DNA using the immunoSEQ Assay, a bias-controlled multiplex PCR. In the authors' own workflow: The number of nucleated cells in each sample was estimated by amplification of reference gene primers within the assay. Sequence reads were collapsed and filtered to measure the absolute abundance of every unique TCRbeta CDR3 rearrangement. Productive Simpson clonality was computed per sample as the square root of Simpson's diversity index over productive rearrangements. TCRdb re-hosts the immuneACCESS table, in-frame sequences only. Its copies lack some clones; in the studies checked, an unresolved V gene accounts for under half of them, and the cause for the rest is not known. V and J calls and clone size come straight from that table; D and trimming were deduced from the DNA. This sample holds about 100,000 clones; around four fifths were observed only once. The top ten clonotypes cover roughly a third of the sample.

According to the germline V gene, CDR1 reads MDHEN and CDR2 reads SYDVKM. The CDR3 starts with the cysteine, ends with the phenylalanine, and has 12 residues. CDR3 DNA is the only sequence kept; it has 36 bases, read in frame from the first base. Trimming takes 10 bases from V and 3 bases from J, and the germline ends sit 10 bases apart. The collaborating institutions used their own protocols to collect whole blood in K2EDTA tubes. Collaborator samples were shipped for TCRbeta analysis as frozen whole blood, isolated PBMCs, or DNA extracted from either sample type. Study-wide conclusions, independent of this receptor: How much clinical and demographic metadata was included differed by source and by participant, and the metadata was provided uncurated.

The V gene is TRBV28 and the J gene is TRBJ1-5, with the identity of the D gene unclear. The clonotype comes from a man between 65 and 79 years old with active or convalescent COVID-19. The material sequenced was peripheral blood. The DNA is as follows: TGTGCCACCCGGGATGCCAATCAGCCCCAGCATTTT. Translated, it gives CATRDANQPQHF.